This record looks at one T cell receptor beta chain sequence and its context. It lacks a known antigen. No much larger clonotype is one base removed from it; base qualities were not supplied. This sample is drawn from a study of T-cell reconstitution after alpha-beta-depleted transplantation in children (dated by TCRdb to the mid-2010s). For the study in its entirety: The study quantitatively tracked T-cell immune reconstitution after TCRalphabeta/CD19-depleted allogeneic hematopoietic cell transplantation in children using TCR repertoire profiling.

Libraries were prepared through PCR. The sequencer listed for this sample is Illumina HiSeq 2500. TCR libraries were prepared with molecular barcoding, using unique molecular identifiers to normalize TCRbeta repertoire quantification. TCRdb itself trimmed the public reads at Q25 with fastp, ran MiXCR and retained productive beta chains. CDR3 protein duplicates are merged, each entry listing the most common genes and DNA. Within this sample are about 500,000 distinct CDR3 sequences, with approximately 32% of them counted one time only. The ten largest account for 2% to 3% of the sample. The CDR3 goes from the cysteine to the phenylalanine over 15 residues. Only the CDR3 DNA stays, 45 bases, in frame from base 1. Via the germline V gene (reference sequence), CDR1 is DFQATT and CDR2 SNEGSKA. Trimming at the junction amounts to 0 bases on V and 2 bases on J, and the germline ends lie 12 bases apart.

Sequences were derived from PBMCs from the stem cell graft donor, sampled from the stem cell graft. The TCR sequence derives from a human donor who donated a stem cell graft to a child with aplastic anemia. The chain uses TRBV20-1 and TRBJ2-3; TRBD2 could be the D gene, as 6 bases match. The CDR3 sequence is CSARDRPSATDTQYF. The DNA is as follows: TGCAGTGCTAGAGATCGTCCTAGCGCCACAGATACGCAGTATTTT.